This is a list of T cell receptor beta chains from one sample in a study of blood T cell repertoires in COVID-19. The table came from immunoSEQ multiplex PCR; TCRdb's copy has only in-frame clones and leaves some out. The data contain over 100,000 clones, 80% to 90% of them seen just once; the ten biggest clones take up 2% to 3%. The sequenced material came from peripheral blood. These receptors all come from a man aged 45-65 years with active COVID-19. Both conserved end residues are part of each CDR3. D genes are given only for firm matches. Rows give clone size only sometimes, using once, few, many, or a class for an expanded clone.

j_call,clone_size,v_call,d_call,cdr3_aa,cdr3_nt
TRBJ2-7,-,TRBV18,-,CASSPLGGEQYF,TGTGCCAGCTCACCACTGGGAGGCGAGCAGTACTTC
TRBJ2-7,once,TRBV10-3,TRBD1,CAISTGVSYEQYF,TGTGCCATCAGTACAGGGGTCTCCTACGAGCAGTACTTC
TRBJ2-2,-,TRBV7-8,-,CASSPRTAPNTGELFF,TGTGCCAGCAGTCCTAGGACAGCCCCGAACACCGGGGAGCTGTTTTTT
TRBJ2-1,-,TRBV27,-,CASKTGYNEQFF,TGTGCCAGCAAAACAGGGTACAATGAGCAGTTCTTC
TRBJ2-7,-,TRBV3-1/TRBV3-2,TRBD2,CASSSRGGLAGDYEQYF,TGTGCCAGCAGCTCCAGGGGGGGACTAGCGGGGGACTACGAGCAGTACTTC
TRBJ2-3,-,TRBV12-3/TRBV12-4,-,CASSRGNTQYF,TGTGCCAGCAGTAGGGGGAATACGCAGTATTTT
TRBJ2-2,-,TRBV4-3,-,CASSQGQIGELFF,TGCGCCAGCAGCCAAGGTCAAATCGGGGAGCTGTTTTTT
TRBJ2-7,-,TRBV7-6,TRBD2,CASSLMRGATNEQYF,TGTGCCAGCAGCTTAATGCGGGGGGCAACCAACGAGCAGTACTTC
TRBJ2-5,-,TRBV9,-,CASSPRAEEETQYF,TGTGCCAGCAGCCCCCGAGCCGAGGAAGAGACCCAGTACTTC
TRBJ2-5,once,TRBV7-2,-,CASSLMNSGETQYF,TGTGCCAGCAGCTTAATGAATAGCGGAGAGACCCAGTACTTC
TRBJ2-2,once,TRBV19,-,CATQPWGQTGGTGELFF,TGTGCCACTCAGCCCTGGGGGCAGACGGGGGGCACCGGGGAGCTGTTTTTT
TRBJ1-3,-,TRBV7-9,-,CASSQRYRTTSGNTIYF,TGTGCCAGCAGCCAAAGGTACAGGACCACTTCTGGAAACACCATATATTTT
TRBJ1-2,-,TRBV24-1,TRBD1,CATSEVLRGRWGYTF,TGTGCCACCAGTGAGGTACTCAGGGGGCGCTGGGGCTACACCTTC
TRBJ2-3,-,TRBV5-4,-,CASRNPELKGGDTQYF,TGTGCCAGCAGAAATCCCGAGTTGAAAGGCGGGGATACGCAGTATTTT
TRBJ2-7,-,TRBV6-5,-,CASSYSGAGALYEQYF,TGTGCCAGCAGTTACTCGGGGGCGGGGGCCCTCTACGAGCAGTACTTC
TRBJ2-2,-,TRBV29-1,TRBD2,CSVKERGHTGELFF,TGCAGCGTTAAGGAGCGGGGACACACCGGGGAGCTGTTTTTT
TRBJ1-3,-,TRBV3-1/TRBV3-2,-,CASGSNTIYF,TGTGCCAGCGGTAGTAACACCATATATTTT
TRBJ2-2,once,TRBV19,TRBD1,CASSIGSGGSGELFF,TGTGCCAGTAGTATAGGGTCAGGGGGCTCCGGGGAGCTGTTTTTT
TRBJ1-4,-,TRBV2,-,CASSTGTERHFGKLFF,TGTGCCAGCAGCACAGGGACCGAGAGGCATTTTGGAAAACTGTTTTTT
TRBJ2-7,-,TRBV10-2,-,CASSDRRVSYEQYF,TGCGCCAGCAGTGATAGGAGGGTAAGCTACGAGCAGTACTTC
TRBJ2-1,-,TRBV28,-,CASLGYNEQFF,TGTGCCAGCCTAGGTTACAATGAGCAGTTCTTC
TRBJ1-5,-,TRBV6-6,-,CASSYSRGSNQPQHF,TGTGCCAGCAGTTACTCCAGGGGTAGCAATCAGCCCCAGCATTTT
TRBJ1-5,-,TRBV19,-,CASSIHIGNQPQHF,TGTGCCAGTAGTATACACATTGGCAATCAGCCCCAGCATTTT
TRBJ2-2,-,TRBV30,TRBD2,CAWSVRDYSTGELFF,TGTGCCTGGAGTGTAAGGGACTACTCGACCGGGGAGCTGTTTTTT
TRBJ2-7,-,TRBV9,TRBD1,CASSVAGQDTYEQYF,TGTGCCAGCAGCGTAGCGGGACAGGACACCTACGAGCAGTACTTC
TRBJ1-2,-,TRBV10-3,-,CAISAQLTGNYGYTF,TGTGCCATCAGTGCCCAACTCACAGGGAACTATGGCTACACCTTC
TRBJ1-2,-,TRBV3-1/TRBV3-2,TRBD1,CASSNPTGGRDGYTF,TGTGCCAGCAGCAACCCGACAGGGGGCAGGGATGGCTACACCTTC
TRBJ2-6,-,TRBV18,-,CASSPVSSGANVLTF,TGTGCCAGCTCACCCGTGAGCTCTGGGGCCAACGTCCTGACTTTC
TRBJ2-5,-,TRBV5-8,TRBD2,CASSSGLAGGEETQYF,TGTGCCAGCAGCTCGGGACTAGCGGGGGGGGAAGAGACCCAGTACTTC
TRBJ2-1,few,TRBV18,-,CASSPQGHYEQFF,TGTGCCAGCTCACCGCAAGGACATTATGAGCAGTTCTTC
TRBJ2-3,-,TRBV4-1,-,CASSHPRGDTQYF,TGCGCCAGCAGCCACCCCAGGGGAGATACGCAGTATTTT
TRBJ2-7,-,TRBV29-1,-,CSARDTLGEQYF,TGCAGCGCCCGGGACACCCTGGGCGAGCAGTACTTC
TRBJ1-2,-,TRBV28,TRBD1,CATTGDYGYTF,TGTGCCACGACAGGGGACTATGGCTACACCTTC
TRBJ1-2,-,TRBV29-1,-,CSVTGVLRRLDYGYTF,TGCAGCGTTACAGGAGTTCTGCGCCGACTTGACTATGGCTACACCTTC
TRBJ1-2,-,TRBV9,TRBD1,CASSDSSRDSTNYGYTF,TGTGCCAGCAGCGACTCATCCCGGGACAGCACTAACTATGGCTACACCTTC
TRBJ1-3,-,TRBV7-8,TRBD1,CASSYSRGTGGGNTIYF,TGTGCCAGCAGCTACTCCCGGGGGACAGGGGGAGGAAACACCATATATTTT
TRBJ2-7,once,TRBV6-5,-,CASSFAGQASSYEQYF,TGTGCCAGCAGTTTCGCCGGCCAGGCAAGCTCCTACGAGCAGTACTTC
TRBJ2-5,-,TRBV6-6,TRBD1,CASSFRQGRETQYF,TGTGCCAGCAGTTTCCGACAGGGGCGAGAGACCCAGTACTTC
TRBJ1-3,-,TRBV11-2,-,CASSLSVGGGNTIYF,TGTGCCAGCAGCTTAAGTGTCGGGGGAGGAAACACCATATATTTT
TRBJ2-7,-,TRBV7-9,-,CASSSGRESSYEQYF,TGTGCCAGCAGCTCAGGCCGGGAAAGCTCCTACGAGCAGTACTTC
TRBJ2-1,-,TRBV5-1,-,CASSPQGAAYNEQFF,TGCGCCAGCAGCCCCCAGGGTGCGGCCTACAATGAGCAGTTCTTC
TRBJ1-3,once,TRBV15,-,CATSREQFSGNTIYF,TGTGCCACCAGCAGAGAACAGTTTTCTGGAAACACCATATATTTT
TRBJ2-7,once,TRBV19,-,CASTPTGRGTDEQYF,TGTGCCAGTACCCCGACTGGAAGGGGGACGGACGAGCAGTACTTC
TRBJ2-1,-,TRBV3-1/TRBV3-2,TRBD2,CASVKIAGGPSEQFF,TGTGCCAGCGTAAAAATCGCGGGGGGCCCGAGTGAGCAGTTCTTC
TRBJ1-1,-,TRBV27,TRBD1,CASSSNTYRGRRRDTEAFF,TGTGCCAGCAGTTCCAATACTTACAGGGGGCGAAGGAGGGACACTGAAGCTTTCTTT